The clone carrying this TCR beta chain was seen only a few times. Its antigen is currently unknown. With the Oncomine TCR Beta short-read assay, DNA from cultured CD4+ T cells was sequenced. TCRdb redid the calling of the PCR reads with MiXCR, one entry per CDR3 protein. The sample yields 20,000 to 25,000 distinct CDR3 sequences, 35% to 40% seen once. The source of the sample is a study of vaccination and CD4 T cells after COVID-19. Study as a whole: A median of around 70 days (range 14 to 241) separated dose two from the taking of post-vaccine samples. Overlapping SARS-CoV-2, HCoV-NL63, HCoV-OC43 and HCoV-229E spike peptides were used to stimulate cells.

Treatment in this sample: approximately nine-day PBMC culture with coronavirus spike peptide pools or control peptides (ViraFEST assay). ViraFEST enlarged antigen-specific T cell populations with peptide pools and afterwards sequenced TCRs. Researchers grew the cells for roughly ten days and then pulled out CD4+ T cells by negative selection. CDR1 SGHTA and CDR2 FQGNSA come from the germline V gene. V was pared by 5 bases and J by 0 bases, with 6 bases of the junction left unmatched. CDR3 length: 18 residues. The sequence came from a human donor who had recovered from COVID-19. V usage is TRBV7-2 and J usage is TRBJ2-5; 16 bases are shared with TRBD2. The material was CD4+ T cells from blood, cultured in vitro, obtained before SARS-CoV-2 vaccination. CDR3 in DNA: TGTGCCAGCAGCCTTAGGGGACTAGCGGGAGGGTACCAAGAGACCCAGTACTTC. Translating it yields CASSLRGLAGGYQETQYF.